The 19 T cell receptor beta chains reported below all come from one sample, sequenced in a study of CD8+ T cells in alopecia areata. Extraction of RNA preceded its reverse transcription into cDNA, which served as the sequencing template. The repertoire was sequenced with immunoSEQ multiplex PCR; TCRdb's copy has only in-frame clones and lacks some. The repertoire consists of about 90,000 clones, with around 47% occurring once and the leading ten covering 15% to 20%. Stated treatment: oral pan-JAK inhibitor, 5-10 mg twice daily. This specimen consisted of CD8+ T cells sorted from blood, obtained at week 24, from a patient treated with tofacitinib. Source of these receptors: a human donor with alopecia areata.

A few counts support this clone. The chain joins TRBV29-1 to TRBJ2-7; TRBD2 might be the D (5 bases). CDR1 is SQVTM and CDR2 is ANQGSEA in the germline V gene. This CDR3 is built from 15 residues. Trimming shortened V by 4 bases and J by 0 bases, and 16 bases separated the two germline ends. CDR3 residues: CSVGPKRLDSYEQYF. DNA of the CDR3: TGCAGCGTTGGGCCAAAGCGGTTGGACTCCTACGAGCAGTACTTC.

This clone was seen a handful of times. The chain uses TRBV5-1 and TRBJ2-1; no reliable D call. V lost 3 bases to trimming and J lost 8 bases, with 12 bases between them. CDR3 size: 13 residues. Germline CDR1 SGHRS, CDR2 YFSETQ. For the CDR3, the DNA is TGCGCCAGCAGCTGGACGGAGATCCATGAGCAGTTCTTC. Translating gives CASSWTEIHEQFF.

This clone was seen just once. The chain links TRBV4-1 to TRBJ1-2; 9 positions agree with TRBD1. The CDR3 is 16 residues long. CDR1 is MGHRA and CDR2 is YSYEKL in the germline V gene. V trimming: 1 base; J trimming: 2 bases; junction bases outside the gene matches: 5. CDR3 sequence: CASSQGTGATNYGYTF. CDR3 bases: TGCGCCAGCAGCCAAGGGACAGGGGCTACAAACTATGGCTACACCTTC.

This chain uses TRBV29-1 with TRBJ2-7; 16 nucleotides match TRBD2. Per the germline V gene, CDR1 is SQVTM and CDR2 is ANQGSEA. This CDR3 contains 16 residues. The ends lost 6 bases at V and 2 bases at J; junction bases unmatched: 7. CDR3 DNA: TGCAGCGTCGGGACTAGCGGGAGGGATAGGGCCTACGAGCAGTACTTC. Translating it yields CSVGTSGRDRAYEQYF.

The rearrangement links TRBV15 to TRBJ2-7, with a possible D match to TRBD1 (5 bases). From germline, CDR1 is LNHNV and CDR2 YYDKDF (reference sequence). The CDR3 spans 12 residues. Trimming took 3 bases from V and 6 from J, leaving 9 bases between them. As DNA, the CDR3 is TGTGCCACCAGCAGCACAGGCAGCGAGCAGTACTTC. Protein product: CATSSTGSEQYF.

This clone turned up a few times. The J gene is TRBJ2-3, the V gene TRBV9; 10 nucleotides match TRBD2. There are 17 residues in the CDR3. The junction had 8 bases not matched to a gene; V was cut back by 4 bases and J by 0 bases. CDR1 and CDR2 from the germline V gene are SGDLS and YYNGEE. CDR3 DNA sequence: TGTGCCAGCAGCCACCCGCGGACTAGCGGAAGCACAGATACGCAGTATTTT. It yields the protein CASSHPRTSGSTDTQYF.

The chain recombines TRBV6-5 with TRBJ1-1; D gene uncertain. The length of the CDR3 is 14 residues. Germline V gene lookup returns CDR1 MNHEY and CDR2 SVGAGI. Trimming took 8 bases from V and 1 from J, leaving 14 bases between them. In DNA form, the CDR3 reads TGTGCCAGCCTTCGAGGAACGGGGAACACTGAAGCTTTCTTT. It translates to CASLRGTGNTEAFF.

CDR3: CASSFRDLSSYEQYF. The CDR3 coding sequence is TGTGCCAGCAGCTTCCGGGACTTAAGCTCCTACGAGCAGTACTTC. The rearrangement uses TRBV7-9 and TRBJ2-7, with D perhaps matching TRBD2 (6 bases). V dropped 3 bases and J dropped 0 bases, with 12 bases sitting between them. The CDR3 runs to 15 residues. The germline gives CDR1 SEHNR, CDR2 FQNEAQ (reference sequence).

This clone was observed a few times. This sequence joins TRBV9 and TRBJ2-5; 7 positions agree with TRBD2. Trimming at V came to 0 bases and at J to 3 bases, leaving 8 bases not matched to a gene. The CDR3 has 16 residues. CDR1 and CDR2 (germline): SGDLS, YYNGEE. In nucleotides, the CDR3 is TGTGCCAGCAGCGTAGGATCTGGCGGGAGAGAAGAGACCCAGTACTTC. Translating gives CASSVGSGGREETQYF.

This chain joins TRBV11-2 and TRBJ2-2; 10 bases are a match to TRBD2. The CDR3 has 17 amino acids. The germline V gene has CDR1 SGHAT and CDR2 FQNNGV. Trimming cost V 0 bases and J 4 bases; bases outside gene matches: 5. The DNA for the CDR3 is TGTGCCAGCAGCTTAGACCGGCTAGCGGGAGTCACCGGGGAGCTGTTTTTT. This translates into CASSLDRLAGVTGELFF.

This chain links TRBV25-1 with TRBJ2-7; D assignment may be TRBD1 or TRBD2 (5 bases each). CDR1 is MGHDK, CDR2 SYGVNS, per germline. There are 14 residues in the CDR3. With 1 base removed from V and 5 bases from J, the gap between germline ends came to 12 bases. As DNA, the CDR3 is TGTGCCAGCAGTGAATTCGGGACGGAAAACGAGCAGTACTTC. Amino acids: CASSEFGTENEQYF.

This clone was detected only a few times. V is TRBV7-8 and J is TRBJ2-5, with D uncertain. The CDR3 length is 10 residues. V lost 7 bases and J 5 bases, leaving 5 bases between the germline ends. The germline gives CDR1 SGHVS, CDR2 FQNEAQ. CDR3 in DNA: TGTGCCAGCAAGAAGGAGACCCAGTACTTC. This encodes CASKKETQYF.

V and J are TRBV29-1 and TRBJ1-1; 7 bases are a match to TRBD1. Germline-derived CDR1 and CDR2 are SQVTM and ANQGSEA. The CDR3 covers 12 residues. V shed 6 bases and J 7 bases; nucleotides not matched to a gene: 8. This chain's CDR3 is CSVLQGLGEAFF. For the CDR3, the DNA is TGCAGCGTCCTACAGGGGCTAGGTGAAGCTTTCTTT.

The chain couples TRBV14 to TRBJ2-5; D not certain. V lost 0 bases, J lost 5 bases, and 10 bases lay in between. From germline, CDR1 is SGHDN and CDR2 FVKESK. This CDR3 region has 14 residues. CDR3 DNA sequence: TGTGCCAGCAGCCAAGACAGTCTGCGGGAGACCCAGTACTTC. This codes for CASSQDSLRETQYF.

This CDR3 reads CASSLWTRNGAGELFF. The CDR3 DNA follows: TGTGCCAGCAGTCTCTGGACCAGGAACGGCGCCGGGGAGCTGTTTTTT. The chain employs TRBV13 and TRBJ2-2, with D unresolved. V dropped 6 bases and J dropped 6 bases, with 20 bases sitting between them. This CDR3 is 16 amino acids long. Germline lookup yields CDR1 PRHDT and CDR2 FYEKMQ (reference sequence).

This clone was found a few times. The chain joins TRBV7-9 to TRBJ2-7, with 7 bases fitting TRBD1. Germline CDR1 and CDR2: SEHNR and FQNEAQ (reference sequence). Trimming took 5 bases from V and 2 from J; bases not matched to a gene: 3. The CDR3 covers 13 residues. This chain's CDR3 is CASSVGQTYEQYF. The CDR3, as DNA: TGTGCCAGCAGCGTGGGACAGACCTACGAGCAGTACTTC.

The rearrangement uses TRBV13 and TRBJ2-5; no clear D gene. CDR3 length: 12 amino acids. V gave up 6 bases and J gave up 5 bases, with 10 bases separating them. CDR1 is PRHDT and CDR2 is FYEKMQ in the germline V gene (reference sequence). CDR3 sequence (DNA): TGTGCCAGCAGTCGGAGAGCGGAGACCCAGTACTTC. Encoded protein: CASSRRAETQYF.

The V gene is TRBV9, the J gene TRBJ2-2; D might be TRBD1 (7 bases). V was shortened by 4 bases and J by 0 bases, with 13 bases between the two germline ends. The CDR3 is 16 amino acids. Germline V gives CDR1 SGDLS, CDR2 YYNGEE. The CDR3 sequence: CASSPRGAANTGELFF. The CDR3 DNA follows: TGTGCCAGCAGCCCCAGGGGGGCAGCGAACACCGGGGAGCTGTTTTTT.

This clone has a handful of counts. The CDR3 DNA is TGTGCCAGTAGTCCGACATATAGCAATCAGCCCCAGCATTTT. Translated: CASSPTYSNQPQHF. V gene TRBV19 combines with J gene TRBJ1-5; D is unresolved. The CDR3 extends over 14 amino acids. V shed 5 bases and J shed 0 bases, with 8 bases lying between them. Germline V lookup: CDR1 LNHDA, CDR2 SQIVND (reference sequence).